This TCR beta chain emerged from a study of shared clonotypes between healthy human individuals. Terminally differentiated effector memory CD45RA+ cells were left out of the naive CD8 fraction, which was CD45RO-negative and positively selected for CCR7. Repertoires were generated with immunoSEQ multiplex PCR, while TCRdb's copy carries only in-frame clones and drops some. The data contain about 610,000 clones, approximately 96% of them singletons. Sequences were obtained from naive CD8+ T cells sorted from blood. This sequence originates from a woman in her twenties or thirties in good health.

This chain's CDR3 is CASAKRSRDSTYEQYF. CDR3 in DNA: TGTGCCAGTGCAAAGAGATCCCGGGACAGCACCTACGAGCAGTACTTC. This chain links TRBV19 with TRBJ2-7, with TRBD1 matching over 7 bases. CDR1 and CDR2 (germline): LNHDA, SQIVND (reference sequence). The J segment lost 2 bases and the V segment lost 8 bases, leaving 15 bases of the junction unmatched. The length of the CDR3 is 16 residues. The full variable domain, completed using reference TRBV19 and TRBJ2-7, is DGGITQSPKYLFRKEGQNVTLSCEQNLNHDAMYWYRQDPGQGLRLIYYSQIVNDFQKGDIAEGYSVSREKKESFPLTVTSAQKNPTAFYLCASAKRSRDSTYEQYFGPGTRLTVT.